What follows is one T cell receptor beta chain and its context. Its antigen is currently unknown. This specimen comes from a study of cytomegalovirus exposure and HLA in healthy donors. 13 Jbeta primers and 60 Vbeta primers were used for the PCR. Only in-frame clones appear in the TCRdb table, and some are missing; sequencing was by immunoSEQ multiplex PCR. The sample has about 90,000 clones, approximately 88% seen once. Regarding the study as a whole: Within an earlier analysis, most TCR beta V segments proved productive either about 87% or about 30% of the time. In a later analysis, specific HLA alleles were associated with 15,000 to 20,000 TCR beta sequences at a 0.05 false discovery rate. Among immune exposure information, only CMV serostatus was available.

The source is a man aged 18 to 35 in good health and CMV-seronegative. Sequenced: PBMCs.

The CDR3 loop reads CASSPTGNQPQHF. The CDR3 DNA reads as TGTGCCAGCAGCCCGACAGGAAATCAGCCCCAGCATTTT. The rearrangement links TRBV6-5 to TRBJ1-5; D possibly corresponds to TRBD1 (6 bases). From germline, CDR1 is MNHEY and CDR2 SVGAGI. The CDR3 has 13 residues. V was cut by 6 bases and J by 4 bases, with 10 bases left in between.